This T cell receptor (beta chain) was identified in a study of T cell responses to AZD1222 COVID-19 vaccine. Across the study: Analyses pooled second doses at about 4 or about 12 weeks.

To note about this clone: Its specificity is unknown.

The study's findings and limits: The sample set comprised mostly white British donors with more females, and clonal diversity was possibly underestimated. Across the whole spike, CD4 TCRs peaked at regions 160-218 and 743-854.

Assay: immunoSEQ multiplex PCR; the TCRdb copy retains only in-frame clones and omits some. This table holds some 100,000 clones, around 89% found once. The CDR3 sequence is 15 residues long. The chain couples TRBV12-1 to TRBJ2-2. TRBV12-1 is reported as a pseudogene. This sample comprised peripheral blood, obtained on day 0 of AZD1222 vaccination. This TCR derives from an adult in good health. CDR3 DNA sequence: TGTGCCAGCAGCTTTGAGGGACCCAGCACCGGGGAGCTGTTTTTT. As protein: CASSFEGPSTGELFF.